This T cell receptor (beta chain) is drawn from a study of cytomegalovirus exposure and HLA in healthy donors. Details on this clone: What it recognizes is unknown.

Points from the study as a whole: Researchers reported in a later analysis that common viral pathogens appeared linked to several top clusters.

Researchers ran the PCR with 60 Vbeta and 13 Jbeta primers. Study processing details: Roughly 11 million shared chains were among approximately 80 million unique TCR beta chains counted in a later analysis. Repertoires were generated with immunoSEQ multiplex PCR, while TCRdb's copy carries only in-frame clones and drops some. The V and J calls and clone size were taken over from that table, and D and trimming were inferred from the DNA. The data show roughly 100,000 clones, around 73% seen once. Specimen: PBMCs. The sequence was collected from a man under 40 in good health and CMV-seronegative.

In DNA form, the CDR3 reads TGTGCCAGTAGTATTGGGCGGACCAGGGGTGAAGCTTTCTTT. It encodes CASSIGRTRGEAFF. The rearrangement joins TRBV19 to TRBJ1-1, with a possible D match to TRBD1 (6 bases). This CDR3 contains 14 residues. From germline, CDR1 is LNHDA and CDR2 SQIVND (reference sequence). V lost 3 bases, J lost 7 bases, and 15 bases lay in between.